The next 17 T cell receptor beta chains were all read from a single sample in a study of blood T cell repertoires in COVID-19. Clones were sequenced by immunoSEQ multiplex PCR, and TCRdb holds only the in-frame ones, with some missing. The data hold around 210,000 clones, with around 85% observed a single time. The sample comprised peripheral blood. The receptors stem from a man in his forties or fifties with COVID-19, enrolled during active disease.

This chain joins TRBV18 and TRBJ1-6; possible D gene TRBD1, 6 bases. CDR1 is KGHSH and CDR2 is LQKENI in the germline V gene. The CDR3 is made up of 13 amino acids. V lost 3 bases to trimming and J lost 8 bases, with 8 bases between them. CDR3 nucleotide sequence: TGTGCCAGCTCACCTAACAGGGATTCACCCCTCCACTTT. Residues: CASSPNRDSPLHF.

The chain has TRBV7-9 and TRBJ2-3, with 11 bases aligning to TRBD2. The V gene's germline CDR1 is SEHNR and CDR2 FQNEAQ (reference sequence). The CDR3 consists of 16 residues. The trim removed 5 bases at V and 3 bases at J, leaving 7 bases unmatched. The CDR3 DNA reads as TGTGCCAGCAGCCCAGGGACTAGCGGCCGGACAGATACGCAGTATTTT. The encoded protein is CASSPGTSGRTDTQYF.

The chain links TRBV4-2 to TRBJ1-4, with D possibly being TRBD1 (5 bases). There are 15 residues in the CDR3. The V gene's germline CDR1 is LGHNA and CDR2 YNFKEQ. Between the trimmed V and J ends, which lost 2 bases and 5 bases, there was a span of 12 bases. For the CDR3, the DNA is TGTGCCAGCAGCCAATCCGGGACTAAAAATGAAAAACTGTTTTTT. It specifies CASSQSGTKNEKLFF.

The chain couples TRBV19 to TRBJ1-4; D is ambiguous. The CDR3 spans 11 residues. V shed 6 bases and J shed 8 bases, with 7 bases lying between them. Germline CDR1 and CDR2: LNHDA and SQIVND (reference sequence). The CDR3 is CASSPGEKLFF. The CDR3 bases are TGTGCCAGTAGCCCGGGGGAAAAACTGTTTTTT.

The V gene is TRBV4-1, the J gene TRBJ2-7; 7 bases are shared with TRBD1. The J segment lost 4 bases and the V segment lost 6 bases, leaving 12 bases of the junction unmatched. This CDR3 contains 15 residues. Germline values: CDR1 MGHRA, CDR2 YSYEKL. CDR3 region: CASRPGTVIPYEQYF. CDR3 DNA sequence: TGCGCCAGCAGACCCGGGACAGTAATACCTTACGAGCAGTACTTC.

The chain has TRBV10-2 and TRBJ1-2, with a tentative D call TRBD1 (5 bases). V dropped 5 bases and J dropped 5 bases, with 12 bases sitting between them. CDR1 is WSHSY, CDR2 SAAADI, per germline. The CDR3 sequence is 13 residues long. CDR3 amino acids: CASSPDRAYGYTF. In nucleotides, the CDR3 is TGCGCCAGCAGTCCAGACAGAGCATATGGCTACACCTTC.

The chain uses TRBV2 and TRBJ1-1; 9 bases line up with TRBD1. The V segment lost 4 bases and the J segment 5 bases; nucleotides outside the gene matches: 11. Germline CDR1 is SNHLY and CDR2 is FYNNEI. This CDR3 is built from 16 residues. The chain's CDR3 is CASSGGLGQGFTEAFF. The CDR3 DNA follows: TGTGCCAGCAGTGGGGGATTGGGACAGGGATTTACTGAAGCTTTCTTT.

The chain couples TRBV10-3 to TRBJ1-5, with 9 nucleotides matching TRBD1. CDR3 length: 16 amino acids. Germline assignment: CDR1 ENHRY and CDR2 SYGVKD. V lost 3 bases to trimming and J lost 2 bases; unmatched junction nucleotides: 5. The CDR3 spells CAISETGGSGNQPQHF. In DNA form, the CDR3 reads TGTGCCATCAGTGAAACAGGGGGCTCAGGCAATCAGCCCCAGCATTTT.

This chain joins TRBV28 and TRBJ2-7; D not resolved. The CDR3 has 13 amino acids. V was cut by 4 bases and J by 3 bases, with 10 bases left in between. The germline V gene has CDR1 MDHEN and CDR2 SYDVKM. The CDR3 bases are TGTGCCAGCAGTTCTGGGCAGAGCTACGAGCAGTACTTC. Its translation is CASSSGQSYEQYF.

This clone was picked up a small number of times. The rearrangement links TRBV5-7 to TRBJ1-3, with D unresolved. TRBV5-7 is an open reading frame, and its role is uncertain. The CDR3 is 14 amino acids. Trimming took off 0 bases at V and 2 bases at J, with 6 bases between the two ends. CDR3 sequence (DNA): TGTGCCAGCAGCTTGGGCTTAGCTGGAAACACCATATATTTT. It translates to CASSLGLAGNTIYF.

J is TRBJ2-5 and V is TRBV5-1; 12 bases are a match to TRBD2. This CDR3 comprises 18 residues. The junction had 10 bases not matched to a gene; V was cut back by 0 bases and J by 4 bases. Per germline, CDR1 SGHRS and CDR2 YFSETQ. CDR3 nucleotide sequence: TGCGCCAGCAGCTTGGCCCGGACTAGCGGGGTGGCTGGAGAGACCCAGTACTTC. Translating it yields CASSLARTSGVAGETQYF.

The rearrangement links TRBV3-1 (or the pseudogene TRBV3-2) to TRBJ1-2; no firm D call. The V gene lost 5 bases and the J gene lost 6 bases, with 13 bases spanning the gap. Germline loops: CDR1 LGHDT, CDR2 YNNKEL (reference sequence). This CDR3 comprises 13 residues. The CDR3: CASSFRGEDGYTF. The DNA for the CDR3 is TGTGCCAGCAGCTTCCGTGGGGAGGATGGCTACACCTTC.

The rearrangement uses TRBV5-1 and TRBJ2-2; perhaps TRBD2 as D (6 bases). Germline V lookup: CDR1 SGHRS, CDR2 YFSETQ. The length of the CDR3 is 15 residues. The ends were cut back, 4 bases at V and 2 bases at J, with 12 bases in the middle. The CDR3 DNA reads TGCGCCAGCAGCCGACGGGAGAGAAACACCGGGGAGCTGTTTTTT. This codes for CASSRRERNTGELFF.

CDR3 in amino acids: CASSRGDRGYEQYF. DNA for the CDR3: TGTGCCAGCAGCCGGGGGGACAGGGGGTACGAGCAGTACTTC. V usage is TRBV7-6 and J usage is TRBJ2-7; 11 positions match TRBD1. V was pared by 5 bases and J by 4 bases, with 4 bases of the junction left unmatched. The length of the CDR3 is 14 residues. The germline CDR1 and CDR2 sequences are SGHVS and FNYEAQ.

The V call is TRBV4-3, the J call TRBJ1-6; 7 bases map to TRBD1. Germline loops: CDR1 LGHNA, CDR2 YSLEER. Losses at the gene ends were 0 bases for V and 0 bases for J; bases not matched to a gene: 2. This CDR3 has 17 residues. Here the CDR3 reads CASSQEGGLSYNSPLHF. The CDR3 DNA is TGCGCCAGCAGCCAAGAAGGGGGCCTCTCCTATAATTCACCCCTCCACTTT.

This rearrangement joins TRBV5-1 to TRBJ2-5, with 12 bases that match TRBD2. This CDR3 contains 14 residues. CDR1 and CDR2 from the germline V gene are SGHRS and YFSETQ. Trimming took 4 bases from V and 5 from J; bases not matched to a gene: 3. The CDR3 is CASSPTSGGETQYF. CDR3 DNA: TGCGCCAGCAGCCCGACTAGCGGGGGTGAGACCCAGTACTTC.

This clone has just one count. The V and J genes are TRBV27 and TRBJ2-3; weak D call: TRBD2 (7 bases). The CDR3 consists of 16 residues. V shed 7 bases and J shed 6 bases, with 23 bases lying between them. Per the germline V gene, CDR1 is MNHEY and CDR2 is SMNVEV (reference sequence). The CDR3 here is CASTSWEGGLKDTQYF. Here the CDR3 DNA reads TGTGCCAGCACCTCCTGGGAGGGGGGACTGAAGGATACGCAGTATTTT.